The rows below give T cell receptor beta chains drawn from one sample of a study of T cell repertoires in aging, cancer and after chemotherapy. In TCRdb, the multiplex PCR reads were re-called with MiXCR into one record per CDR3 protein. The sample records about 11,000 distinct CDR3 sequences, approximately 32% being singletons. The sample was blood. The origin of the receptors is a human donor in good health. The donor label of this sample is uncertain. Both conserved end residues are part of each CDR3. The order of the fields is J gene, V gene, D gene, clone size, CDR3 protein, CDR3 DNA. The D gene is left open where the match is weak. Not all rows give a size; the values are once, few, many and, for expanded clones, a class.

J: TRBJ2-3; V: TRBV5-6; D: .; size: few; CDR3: CASSSRGRGIDTQYF; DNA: TGTGCCAGCAGCTCCCGGGGCAGAGGCATAGATACGCAGTATTTT
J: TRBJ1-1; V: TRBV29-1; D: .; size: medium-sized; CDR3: CSADTGWVVKKNTEAFF; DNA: TGCAGCGCTGACACTGGGTGGGTCGTCAAGAAGAACACTGAAGCTTTCTTT
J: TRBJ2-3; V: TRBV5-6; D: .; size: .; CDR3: CASSLRGDTQYF; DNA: TGTGCCAGCAGTCTTCGGGGAGATACGCAGTATTTT
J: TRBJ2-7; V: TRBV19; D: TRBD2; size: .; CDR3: CATRQLGGGNEQYF; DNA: TGTGCCACCCGACAACTGGGGGGGGGGAACGAGCAGTACTTC
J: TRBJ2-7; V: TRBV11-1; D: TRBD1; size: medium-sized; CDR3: CASSYPGQGYEQYF; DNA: TGTGCCAGCAGCTACCCGGGACAGGGCTACGAGCAGTACTTC
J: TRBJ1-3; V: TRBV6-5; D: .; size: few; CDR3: CASSYSLSWATGNTIYF; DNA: TGTGCCAGCAGTTACTCGTTAAGCTGGGCCACCGGAAACACCATATATTTT
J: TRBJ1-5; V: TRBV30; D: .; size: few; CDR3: CAWSGGLLRNQPQHF; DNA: TGTGCCTGGAGTGGGGGCCTCCTGCGCAATCAGCCCCAGCATTTT
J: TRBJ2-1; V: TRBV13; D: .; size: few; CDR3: CASSFGGTYNEQFF; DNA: TGTGCCAGCAGCTTCGGGGGCACCTACAATGAGCAGTTCTTC
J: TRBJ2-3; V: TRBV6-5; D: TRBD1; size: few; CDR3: CASSYVRPGGTGTQYF; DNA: TGTGCCAGCAGTTACGTGCGGCCAGGGGGCACGGGTACGCAGTATTTT
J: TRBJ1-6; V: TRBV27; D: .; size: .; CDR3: CASRPFDRKNSPLHF; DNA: TGTGCCAGCCGCCCCTTCGACAGGAAAAATTCACCCCTCCACTTT
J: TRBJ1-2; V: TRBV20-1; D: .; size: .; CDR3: CSPTGRAPIPLYGYTF; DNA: TGCAGCCCCACCGGGAGGGCCCCTATCCCTCTGTATGGCTACACCTTC
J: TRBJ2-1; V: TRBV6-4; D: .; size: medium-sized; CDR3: CASSDRDNEQFF; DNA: TGTGCCAGCAGTGACAGGGACAATGAGCAGTTCTTC
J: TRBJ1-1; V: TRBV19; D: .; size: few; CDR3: CASSSPGTLNTEAFF; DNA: TGTGCCAGTAGTAGCCCCGGTACCTTGAACACTGAAGCTTTCTTT
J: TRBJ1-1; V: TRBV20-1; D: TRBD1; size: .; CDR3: CSARGQGSSTEAFF; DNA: TGCAGTGCTAGAGGACAGGGCTCGAGCACTGAAGCTTTCTTT
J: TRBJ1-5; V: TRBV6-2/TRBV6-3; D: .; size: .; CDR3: CASSPLGRAQHF; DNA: TGTGCCAGCAGTCCCCTAGGGCGGGCCCAGCATTTT
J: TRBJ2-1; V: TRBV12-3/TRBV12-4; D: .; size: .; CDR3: CASSQRGQGGWNEQFF; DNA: TGTGCCAGCAGTCAGCGCGGTCAGGGAGGATGGAATGAGCAGTTCTTC
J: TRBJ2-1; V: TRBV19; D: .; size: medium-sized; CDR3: CASSLGLEQFF; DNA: TGTGCCAGTAGTTTAGGGCTTGAGCAGTTCTTC
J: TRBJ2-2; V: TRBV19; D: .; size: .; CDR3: CASSIGGSNTGELFF; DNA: TGTGCCAGTAGTATAGGGGGATCGAACACCGGGGAGCTGTTTTTT
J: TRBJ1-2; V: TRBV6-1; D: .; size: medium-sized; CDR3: CASMKDGYGYTF; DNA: TGTGCCAGCATGAAAGACGGCTATGGCTACACCTTC
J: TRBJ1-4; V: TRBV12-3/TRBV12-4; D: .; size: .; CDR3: CASRETGWTNEKLFF; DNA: TGTGCCAGCAGGGAAACAGGGTGGACTAATGAAAAACTGTTTTTT
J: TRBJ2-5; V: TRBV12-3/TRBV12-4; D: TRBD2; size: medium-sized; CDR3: CASSLSGVETQYF; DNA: TGTGCCAGCAGTTTAAGCGGGGTGGAGACCCAGTACTTC
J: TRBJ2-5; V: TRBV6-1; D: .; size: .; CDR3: CASSGGWGNYKETQYF; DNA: TGTGCCAGCAGCGGGGGTTGGGGAAACTATAAAGAGACCCAGTACTTC